The 32 T cell receptor beta chains reported below all come from one sample, sequenced in a study of T cells after yellow fever vaccination. MiXCR, run by TCRdb on the 5' RACE reads, gives a single entry per CDR3 protein. The sample shows roughly 340,000 distinct CDR3 sequences, 7.5% to 9% of them seen only once. The sequences come from PBMCs, collected on the day of the first yellow fever vaccination. The receptors stem from a man aged 18 to 29 who received the YFV17D yellow fever vaccine.

Many counts were recorded for this clonotype. The chain has TRBV7-2 and TRBJ2-2, with 7 bases that match TRBD2. CDR1 is SGHTA and CDR2 is FQGNSA in the germline V gene. Unmatched junction bases numbered 8, after V lost 3 bases and J lost 7 bases. The CDR3 is 15 residues long. DNA for the CDR3: TGTGCCAGCAGCTTGAGGGCGGGGGAGCGCGGGGAGCTGTTTTTT. Amino acids: CASSLRAGERGELFF.

Of note for this clonotype: A much larger clone differs from this one at a single base, so this may be a read error. This chain links TRBV30 with TRBJ2-5; 7 nucleotides align to TRBD2. This CDR3 comprises 13 residues. Germline V gene sequence: CDR1 GTSNPN, CDR2 SVGIG (reference sequence). CDR3 loop: CAWAGDRRETRYF. In DNA, the CDR3 is TGTGCCTGGGCGGGGGACCGCCGGGAGACCCGGTACTTC.

In this sample, this clonotype turned up a few times. J is TRBJ1-2 and V is TRBV4-1; TRBD1 is a possible D gene (6 bases). CDR1 and CDR2 (germline): MGHRA, YSYEKL. The CDR3 is 15 residues long. The V and J ends lost 2 bases and 0 bases respectively, with 10 bases between them. The CDR3 loop reads CASSQSGDTNYGYTF. The DNA for the CDR3 is TGCGCCAGCAGCCAATCCGGGGACACTAACTATGGCTACACCTTC.

This clonotype appeared many times. CDR3 in DNA: TGCGCCAGCAGCTTGATAGGGCTCGGGGCCATGAACACTGAAGCTTTCTTT. It yields the protein CASSLIGLGAMNTEAFF. V usage is TRBV5-1 and J usage is TRBJ1-1; maybe TRBD1 (5 bases). There are 17 residues in the CDR3. The germline V gene has CDR1 SGHRS and CDR2 YFSETQ. The ends were cut back, 1 base at V and 0 bases at J, with 16 bases in the middle. Combining the CDR3 with reference TRBV5-1 and TRBJ1-1 gives the whole variable domain KAGVTQTPRYLIKTRGQQVTLSCSPISGHRSVSWYQQTPGQGLQFLFEYFSETQRNKGNFPGRFSGRQFSNSRSEMNVSTLELGDSALYLCASSLIGLGAMNTEAFFGQGTRLTVV.

This clonotype occurred many times. The chain links TRBV6-5 to TRBJ2-7, with 9 bases matching TRBD1. The J segment lost 3 bases and the V segment lost 5 bases, leaving 5 bases of the junction unmatched. The CDR3 is made up of 14 amino acids. From germline, CDR1 is MNHEY and CDR2 SVGAGI. CDR3 in amino acids: CASSHGGQGYEQYF. The CDR3 coding sequence is TGTGCCAGCAGTCACGGGGGACAGGGCTACGAGCAGTACTTC.

This clonotype was seen ten or more times. A junction boundary mismatches the germline segment, possibly from a read error. V is TRBV5-1 and J is TRBJ2-5, with D uncertain. This CDR3 region has 11 residues. In germline, CDR1 is SGHRS, CDR2 YFSETQ. In nucleotides, the CDR3 is TGTGCCAGCAGCTTCGGAGAGACCCAGTACTTC. Translation: CASSFGETQYF.

The genes are TRBV5-1 and TRBJ1-2; 8 nucleotides agree with TRBD1. Germline CDR1 and CDR2: SGHRS and YFSETQ. V was clipped by 5 bases and J by 2 bases; unmatched bases: 8. The CDR3 is 15 residues long. The CDR3 loop is CASRLDRGHNYGYTF. The CDR3 nucleotides read TGCGCCAGCAGGTTAGACAGGGGCCACAACTATGGCTACACCTTC.

The CDR3 sequence is CSATSRGKDYGYTF. Written as DNA, the CDR3 is TGCAGTGCAACGTCCAGGGGGAAGGACTATGGCTACACCTTC. This chain uses TRBV20-1 with TRBJ1-2; TRBD1 aligns across 7 bases. The CDR3 is 14 residues long. Trimming took 6 bases from V and 3 from J; bases not matched to a gene: 10. In germline, CDR1 is DFQATT, CDR2 SNEGSKA (reference sequence).

The chain is built from TRBV4-3 and TRBJ2-3, with D unresolved. The CDR3 runs to 15 residues. V was shortened by 5 bases and J by 6 bases, with 18 bases between the two germline ends. The germline CDR1 and CDR2 sequences are LGHNA and YSLEER. The CDR3 DNA reads TGCGCCAGCAGCTGGCTATTCGCCGCTGGGGATACGCAGTATTTT. Translation gives CASSWLFAAGDTQYF.

In its sample, this clonotype was seen a few times. The chain uses TRBV2 and TRBJ2-3, with unresolved D. The V gene lost 8 bases and the J gene lost 6 bases, with 12 bases spanning the gap. Germline lookup yields CDR1 SNHLY and CDR2 FYNNEI. The CDR3 has 12 amino acids. This CDR3 reads CASQELGDTQYF. The CDR3, as DNA: TGTGCCAGCCAGGAGCTGGGGGATACGCAGTATTTT. Full variable domain (outside the CDR3, taken from reference TRBV2 and TRBJ2-3): EPEVTQTPSHQVTQMGQEVILRCVPISNHLYFYWYRQILGQKVEFLVSFYNNEISEKSEIFDDQFSVERPDGSNFTLKIRSTKLEDSAMYFCASQELGDTQYFGPGTRLTVL.

The chain is built from TRBV29-1 and TRBJ2-7; D is undetermined. The CDR3 is 8 residues long. Per germline, CDR1 SQVTM and CDR2 ANQGSEA. In nucleotides, the CDR3 is TGCAGTTTCCTCGAGCAGTACGTC. The encoded protein is CSFLEQYV.

This clonotype was found many times. V is TRBV11-2 and J is TRBJ2-3, with 11 positions matching TRBD2. CDR1 is SGHAT, CDR2 FQNNGV, per germline. Trimming cost V 3 bases and J 0 bases; bases outside gene matches: 14. The CDR3 runs 20 residues. For the CDR3, the DNA is TGTGCCAGCAGCTTCCGCCTTTCACCGGGACTAGCGGAGAGCACAGATACGCAGTATTTT. It yields the protein CASSFRLSPGLAESTDTQYF.

This chain links TRBV6-1 with TRBJ2-3; 9 nucleotides match TRBD1. CDR1 and CDR2 (germline): MNHNS, SASEGT. V dropped 6 bases and J dropped 3; count of bases not matched to a gene: 7. This CDR3 has 15 amino acids. The CDR3 loop reads CASSLFGTGTDTQYF. CDR3 nucleotides: TGTGCCAGCAGCCTATTCGGGACAGGGACAGATACGCAGTATTTT.

This clonotype showed up just a few times. The genes are TRBV7-2 and TRBJ1-1; unclear D gene. The germline V and J ends were trimmed by 4 bases and 0 bases, with 6 bases remaining between them. The V gene's germline CDR1 is SGHTA and CDR2 FQGNSA. The CDR3 sequence is 13 residues long. The CDR3: CASSYALNTEAFF. For the CDR3, the DNA is TGTGCCAGCAGCTACGCCCTGAACACTGAAGCTTTCTTT. Full variable domain (rest looked up from reference TRBV7-2 and TRBJ1-1): GAGVSQSPSNKVTEKGKDVELRCDPISGHTALYWYRQSLGQGLEFLIYFQGNSAPDKSGLPSDRFSAERTGGSVSTLTIQRTQQEDSAVYLCASSYALNTEAFFGQGTRLTVV.

The chain combines TRBV7-2 with TRBJ1-1; 7 bases are shared with TRBD1. The germline V gene has CDR1 SGHTA and CDR2 FQGNSA. The ends lost 4 bases at V and 10 bases at J; junction bases unmatched: 9. The CDR3 totals 13 residues. This CDR3 reads CASSSRQGPSAFF. Here the CDR3 DNA reads TGTGCCAGCAGCTCCCGACAGGGACCCTCAGCTTTCTTT.

This clonotype was observed a handful of times. This chain uses TRBV20-1 with TRBJ2-1; D might be TRBD2 (6 bases). The V end lost 1 base, the J end lost 1 base, and 11 bases lay between the germline ends. The length of the CDR3 is 15 residues. Germline CDR1 and CDR2: DFQATT and SNEGSKA (reference sequence). The CDR3 here is CSARGWDSSYNEQFF. In nucleotides, the CDR3 is TGCAGTGCTAGAGGATGGGACTCATCCTACAATGAGCAGTTCTTC.

This clonotype was seen a handful of times. The chain links TRBV6-6 to TRBJ1-1; D call uncertain. The CDR3 totals 13 residues. Germline V CDR1 and CDR2: MNHNY, SVGAGI (reference sequence). V gave up 0 bases and J gave up 4 bases, with 6 bases separating them. DNA for the CDR3: TGTGCCAGCAGTTACTCCCGGATCACTGAAGCTTTCTTT. It specifies CASSYSRITEAFF.

Ten or more counts support this clonotype. The V gene is TRBV9, the J gene TRBJ2-1; no definite D call. Germline assignment: CDR1 SGDLS and CDR2 YYNGEE. Trimming removed 0 bases at V and 3 bases at J, with 4 bases between. CDR3 size: 13 residues. The chain's CDR3 is CASSVGVYNEQFF. The DNA of the CDR3 is TGTGCCAGCAGCGTAGGCGTCTACAATGAGCAGTTCTTC.

This clonotype was counted only a few times. This chain uses TRBV5-6 with TRBJ1-3, with 8 bases aligning to TRBD1. Trimming took 3 bases from V and 4 from J; bases not matched to a gene: 3. The CDR3 consists of 14 residues. Germline V gene lookup returns CDR1 SGHDT and CDR2 YYEEEE. In nucleotides, the CDR3 is TGTGCCAGCAGCTCGGACAGGGCCGGAAACACCATATATTTT. Protein: CASSSDRAGNTIYF.

This clonotype was detected a few times. The V gene is TRBV7-9, the J gene TRBJ2-3; maybe TRBD2 (6 bases). The germline V gene encodes CDR1 SEHNR and CDR2 FQNEAQ (reference sequence). Trimming left V 6 bases short and J 5 bases short, with 12 bases between. The CDR3 is 13 amino acids. The CDR3 loop reads CASSSPSEDTQYF. DNA for the CDR3: TGTGCCAGCAGTTCCCCTAGCGAAGATACGCAGTATTTT.

This clonotype was detected many times. This chain links TRBV5-1 with TRBJ2-1; TRBD1 matches 12 bases. The germline V gene has CDR1 SGHRS and CDR2 YFSETQ. V trimming: 4 bases; J trimming: 10 bases; junction bases outside the gene matches: 12. The CDR3 extends over 16 amino acids. This chain's CDR3 is CASSPGSGQGAKEQFF. CDR3 bases: TGCGCCAGCAGCCCCGGGTCGGGACAGGGGGCAAAGGAGCAGTTCTTC.

This clonotype was detected a few times. J is TRBJ1-2 and V is TRBV6-1, with 8 bases matching TRBD1. J gave up 6 bases and V 7 bases, and 13 bases lay outside the gene matches. The CDR3 has 15 residues. Germline lookup yields CDR1 MNHNS and CDR2 SASEGT. DNA for the CDR3: TGTGCCAGCATGAGCCCCAGGGGGCGGCTGGATGGCTACACCTTC. Translated, it gives CASMSPRGRLDGYTF.

Ten or more counts support this clonotype. This CDR3 reads CASSPRQGLPDTQYF. The DNA for the CDR3 is TGCGCCAGCAGCCCGCGACAGGGCTTGCCAGATACGCAGTATTTT. The chain links TRBV5-1 to TRBJ2-3, with 7 nucleotides matching TRBD1. This CDR3 has 15 amino acids. With 4 bases clipped from V and 4 bases from J, the junction kept 9 bases outside the gene matches. Germline-derived CDR1 and CDR2 are SGHRS and YFSETQ.

The chain has TRBV7-9 and TRBJ2-6; 11 nucleotides line up with TRBD1. V shed 5 bases, J shed 0 bases, and the junction held 3 bases outside the gene matches. Germline V gives CDR1 SEHNR, CDR2 FQNEAQ (reference sequence). This CDR3 spans 17 amino acids. CDR3 in DNA: TGTGCCAGCAGCGGACAGGGGGCCCTCTCTGGGGCCAACGTCCTGACTTTC. This encodes CASSGQGALSGANVLTF.

This clonotype was recorded at least ten times. The chain is built from TRBV12-3 or TRBV12-4 and TRBJ2-5; TRBD2 might be the D (6 bases). Trimming removed 5 bases from V and 2 bases from J, with 15 bases in between. The CDR3 extends over 15 amino acids. CDR3: CASSAPTSLQETQYF. The CDR3 DNA follows: TGTGCCAGCAGTGCACCGACTAGTCTTCAAGAGACCCAGTACTTC.

This chain uses TRBV20-1 with TRBJ1-4, with D perhaps matching TRBD1 (6 bases). Germline lookup yields CDR1 DFQATT and CDR2 SNEGSKA (reference sequence). Trimming took off 6 bases at V and 3 bases at J, with 11 bases between the two ends. This CDR3 has 13 amino acids. The CDR3 loop is CSAHRVSNEKLFF. The DNA of the CDR3 is TGCAGTGCCCACAGGGTTTCTAATGAAAAACTGTTTTTT.

This clonotype was seen a handful of times. The CDR3 here is CASSPGSGSTEAFF. The CDR3 nucleotides are TGTGCCAGCAGTCCCGGGTCCGGATCCACTGAAGCTTTCTTT. The chain carries TRBV5-5 and TRBJ1-1; D is uncertain. CDR3 length equals 14 residues. From germline, CDR1 is SGHKS and CDR2 YYEKEE (reference sequence). The germline V and J ends were trimmed by 5 bases and 4 bases, with 15 bases remaining between them.

The rearrangement uses TRBV18 and TRBJ1-3; D perhaps matches TRBD1 (5 bases). Between the trimmed V and J ends, which lost 4 bases and 4 bases, there was a span of 8 bases. The CDR3 extends over 13 amino acids. Germline V gene lookup returns CDR1 KGHSH and CDR2 LQKENI. DNA of the CDR3: TGTGCCAGCTCACGAGAGGGGGGAAACACCATATATTTT. Amino acids: CASSREGGNTIYF.

V gene TRBV7-9 combines with J gene TRBJ2-4; 8 bases are a match to TRBD1. There are 16 residues in the CDR3. Germline values: CDR1 SEHNR, CDR2 FQNEAQ (reference sequence). Losses at the gene ends were 5 bases for V and 7 bases for J; bases not matched to a gene: 13. CDR3 coding DNA: TGTGCCAGCAGCCCCATACCCGGACAGGGCAGGAACATTCAGTACTTC. Translated, it gives CASSPIPGQGRNIQYF.

This clonotype was counted many times. This chain links TRBV12-3 or TRBV12-4 with TRBJ2-1; D is ambiguous. V gave up 4 bases and J gave up 5 bases, with 9 bases separating them. CDR3 size: 13 residues. CDR3 protein: CASSSLGNNEQFF. The CDR3 DNA reads as TGTGCCAGCAGTTCGCTAGGGAACAATGAGCAGTTCTTC.

This clonotype was found many times. V usage is TRBV24-1 and J usage is TRBJ2-1; D might be TRBD2 (6 bases). This CDR3 has 17 residues. The germline V and J ends were trimmed by 0 bases and 5 bases, with 16 bases remaining between them. Germline loops: CDR1 KGHDR, CDR2 SFDVKD. CDR3 residues: CATSDLTPGRGDNEQFF. The CDR3, as DNA: TGTGCCACCAGTGATTTGACTCCAGGGCGGGGAGACAATGAGCAGTTCTTC.

A few counts support this clonotype. J is TRBJ1-5 and V is TRBV30; TRBD1 matches 8 bases. Germline CDR1 GTSNPN, CDR2 SVGIG (reference sequence). The CDR3 runs to 13 residues. The V gene end was trimmed by 3 bases and the J gene end by 9 bases; junction bases not matched to a gene: 7. CDR3 sequence: CAWSLSGGLPQHF. CDR3 nucleotide sequence: TGTGCCTGGAGCCTTTCAGGGGGCTTGCCCCAGCATTTT.